This entry concerns a single TCR beta chain. Its target is unknown. Per the germline V gene, CDR1 is MNHEY and CDR2 is SVGAGI. This CDR3 region has 15 residues. V lost 0 bases to trimming and J lost 7 bases; unmatched junction nucleotides: 6. This sample was included in a study of shared clonotypes between healthy human individuals. About the study: A donor's plate count was three for CD4 naive and three for CD4 memory; CD8 naive had two and CD8 memory one. Points from the study as a whole: Genetic and exposure-history diversity was limited by the small donor number. Investigators collected only blood, and repertoires in tissues likely differ.

The assay was immunoSEQ multiplex PCR, and TCRdb's table has in-frame clones only and misses some. The table records a few million clones, 85% to 95% of them present only once. The chain employs TRBV6-5 and TRBJ2-5; 9 bases are shared with TRBD1. The TCR originated in a man in his late teens or twenties in good health. Some clones in this sample may be carry-over from other donors' samples. Material: naive CD4+ T cells from PBMCs. Sample subset: CD45RA+ positively selected. The CDR3 loop is CASSYSDRGRVTQYF. In DNA, the CDR3 is TGTGCCAGCAGTTACTCGGACAGGGGTAGGGTGACCCAGTACTTC.